Listed below are T cell receptor beta chains from one sample, sequenced in a study of blood T cell repertoires in COVID-19. Assay used: immunoSEQ multiplex PCR; TCRdb lists only in-frame clones, some missing. The sample shows 90,000 to 100,000 clones, just under 90% of them seen only once. The sequenced sample consisted of peripheral blood. These receptors were obtained from a human donor in a cohort sampled during active COVID-19. Each CDR3 is given with its conserved first and last residue. The D gene is left open where the match is weak. Size is stated for part of the rows, as once, few or many counts, or as a class when the clone is expanded.

j_call d_call v_call clone_size cdr3_nt cdr3_aa
TRBJ1-2 - TRBV6-6 - TGTGCCAGCAGTTCCATGCGACAGGCTAACTATGGCTACACCTTC CASSSMRQANYGYTF
TRBJ1-2 - TRBV6-4 - TGTGCCAGCAGTGGAGATAACTATGGCTACACCTTC CASSGDNYGYTF
TRBJ1-4 - TRBV12-3/TRBV12-4 - TGTGCCAGCATGAGGGGGGAAAAACTGTTTTTT CASMRGEKLFF
TRBJ1-6 - TRBV6-5 - TGTGCCAGCAGTTACTCGAACCGCGTGAATTCACCCCTCCACTTT CASSYSNRVNSPLHF
TRBJ2-3 - TRBV11-2 - TGTGCCAGCAGCGCGGGGGCTAGGCGGGCTTCGGATACGCAGTATTTT CASSAGARRASDTQYF
TRBJ1-2 - TRBV2 - TGTGCCAGCAGCAGACAGATTTATGGCTACACCTTC CASSRQIYGYTF
TRBJ1-1 TRBD1 TRBV6-5 - TGTGCCAGCAGTCTCCTGGACAGGGACACTGAAGCTTTCTTT CASSLLDRDTEAFF
TRBJ2-5 - TRBV6-1 once TGTGCCAGCAGTGAAGTCCCTGGAAGGGGTGAGACCCAGTACTTC CASSEVPGRGETQYF
TRBJ2-1 - TRBV4-1 - TGCGCCAGCAGCCTATCCGGGACTCCTACGGATGAGCAGTTCTTC CASSLSGTPTDEQFF
TRBJ2-7 TRBD1 TRBV2 - TGTGCCAGCAGTCGCTCATACAGGGGACCGCACTCCTACGAGCAGTACTTC CASSRSYRGPHSYEQYF
TRBJ2-7 - TRBV7-2 once TGTGCCAGCAGCTCCGTGGGAGGGGGGCGCGAGCAGTACTTC CASSSVGGGREQYF
TRBJ1-2 TRBD1 TRBV10-3 - TGTGCCATCAGTGAAGGGACAGGGTCCAACTATGGCTACACCTTC CAISEGTGSNYGYTF
TRBJ1-1 - TRBV20-1 - TGCAGTGCTAGTATCAGGACAGTTGAAGCTTTCTTT CSASIRTVEAFF
TRBJ2-7 - TRBV4-1 few TGCGCCAGCAGCCAACAGTCGATATCCTACGAGCAGTACTTC CASSQQSISYEQYF
TRBJ2-7 - TRBV7-9 few TGTGCCAGCAGCTCCGGGGACTACGAGCAGTACTTC CASSSGDYEQYF
TRBJ2-5 - TRBV19 - TGTGCCAGTAGTATCCAGAAGACCCAGTACTTC CASSIQKTQYF
TRBJ1-5 - TRBV7-2 - TGTGCCAGCAGCTTGACCCACAGTAGCAATCAGCCCCAGCATTTT CASSLTHSSNQPQHF
TRBJ2-1 - TRBV7-3 - TGTGCCAGCAGCTTAGAGACAGCCTACAATGAGCAGTTCTTC CASSLETAYNEQFF
TRBJ1-5 TRBD1 TRBV5-6 - TGTGCCAGCAGCTTACGGCGACAGGGGCCCCAGCATTTT CASSLRRQGPQHF
TRBJ1-3 - TRBV19 - TGTGCCAGTAGGCCTCTAGCGGGAAAGAGCTCTGGAAACACCATATATTTT CASRPLAGKSSGNTIYF
TRBJ2-2 TRBD2 TRBV6-2/TRBV6-3 - TGTGCCAGCAGTTACTCCAGCGGGATGGACACCGGGGAGCTGTTTTTT CASSYSSGMDTGELFF
TRBJ2-1 TRBD2 TRBV27 - TGTGCCAGCAGTTTATCGAGAGCTAGCGGGCTCTACAATGAGCAGTTCTTC CASSLSRASGLYNEQFF
TRBJ2-7 TRBD2 TRBV7-9 few TGTGCCAGCAGCTACACGGGACTAGCGTGGTACGAGCAGTACTTC CASSYTGLAWYEQYF
TRBJ1-2 - TRBV9 few TGTGCCAGCAGCTATGGGGGAGGGCCTTCAAACTATGGCTACACCTTC CASSYGGGPSNYGYTF
TRBJ2-6 TRBD2 TRBV2 - TGTGCCAGCTCCTGGACTAGCCTGGGACCCGGGGCCAACGTCCTGACTTTC CASSWTSLGPGANVLTF